The 17 T cell receptor beta chains below come from one sample, sequenced in a study of T cells expressing NK-cell markers. TCRdb processed the 5' RACE reads again and assigns one entry to each CDR3 protein, with no DNA. This sample's table reports over 120,000 distinct CDR3 sequences. What was sequenced was blood T cells: a sorted CD56 or NKG2C T cell subset, CD4+ or CD8+ T cells, or bulk PBMC T cells (not recorded which). The receptors derive from a man between 18 and 35 years old in good health.

The rearrangement joins TRBV28 to TRBJ2-3; TCRdb selects TRBD1, and the lack of DNA leaves this call unchecked. Germline CDR1 MDHEN, CDR2 SYDVKM. CDR3 length: 16 amino acids. CDR3 protein: CASSFVGQGLPDTQYF.

The chain links TRBV19 to TRBJ1-1; no DNA is available, so the TRBD1 call from TCRdb remains unchecked. This CDR3 is built from 14 residues. Germline V lookup: CDR1 LNHDA, CDR2 SQIVND (reference sequence). The CDR3 is CASSTTGWDTEAFF.

This sequence joins TRBV10-3 and TRBJ2-1; the D call of TRBD2 rests on TCRdb alone, since no DNA is present to check it. Germline V gives CDR1 ENHRY, CDR2 SYGVKD. The CDR3 sequence is 16 residues long. CDR3 amino acids: CAISPGTSVPYNEQFF.

V usage is TRBV10-3 and J usage is TRBJ2-5; TCRdb's assignment of TRBD2 cannot be checked, as there is no DNA. Looked up from germline, CDR1 is ENHRY and CDR2 is SYGVKD. The CDR3 spans 17 residues. This CDR3 reads CAISESGASGLQETQYF.

The J gene is TRBJ2-7, the V gene TRBV5-6; the D gene TCRdb calls, TRBD1, cannot be checked with no DNA. The germline CDR1 and CDR2 sequences are SGHDT and YYEEEE. The CDR3 sequence is 13 residues long. Here the CDR3 reads CASSPRQGNEQYF.

The V gene is TRBV5-4, the J gene TRBJ2-7; TCRdb returns TRBD2, unconfirmable since there is no DNA. The germline V gene has CDR1 SGHNT and CDR2 YYREEE (reference sequence). The CDR3 runs to 15 residues. CDR3 region: CASSLIGGSDYEQYF.

The chain's CDR3 is CSVEAGNEQFF. V and J are TRBV29-1 and TRBJ2-1; no DNA is available, so the TRBD2 call from TCRdb remains unchecked. CDR3 length: 11 amino acids. The V gene's germline CDR1 is SQVTM and CDR2 ANQGSEA.

The V call is TRBV15, the J call TRBJ1-4; TCRdb's assignment of TRBD1 cannot be checked, as there is no DNA. Germline V gives CDR1 LNHNV, CDR2 YYDKDF (reference sequence). The CDR3 runs to 15 residues. The CDR3 sequence: CATSSSRGYHEKLFF.

This chain uses TRBV20-1 with TRBJ2-5; TCRdb reports TRBD2, a call that lacks DNA to check it against. Germline CDR1 is DFQATT and CDR2 is SNEGSKA (reference sequence). CDR3 length: 15 amino acids. CDR3 region: CSTLPASGHQETQYF.

This chain uses TRBV3-1 with TRBJ2-5. The CDR3 covers 15 residues. CDR1 LGHDT and CDR2 YNNKEL come from the germline V gene (reference sequence). Here the CDR3 reads CASSQGRLYQETQYF.

V usage is TRBV27 and J usage is TRBJ2-1; lacking DNA, the TRBD2 call made by TCRdb goes unchecked. CDR1 and CDR2 from the germline V gene are MNHEY and SMNVEV (reference sequence). The CDR3 loop spans 16 amino acids. CDR3 in amino acids: CASSSGTSGPYNEQFF.

This chain joins TRBV7-8 and TRBJ2-1; the D gene TCRdb calls, TRBD1, cannot be checked with no DNA. Germline V gene data show CDR1 as SGHVS and CDR2 as FQNEAQ. The length of the CDR3 is 17 residues. CDR3 loop: CASSLAGLPSESDEQFF.

This chain connects TRBV3-1 to TRBJ2-7. The CDR3 covers 14 residues. Germline CDR1 is LGHDT and CDR2 is YNNKEL (reference sequence). CDR3 loop: CASSQFGSQYEQYF.

V usage is TRBV15 and J usage is TRBJ1-1; TCRdb proposes TRBD1, but this gene call is untestable without DNA. There are 13 residues in the CDR3. CDR1 is LNHNV, CDR2 YYDKDF, per germline (reference sequence). The CDR3 protein is CATATGEDTEAFF. Full variable domain (missing parts from reference TRBV15 and TRBJ1-1): DAMVIQNPRYQVTQFGKPVTLSCSQTLNHNVMYWYQQKSSQAPKLLFHYYDKDFNNEADTPDNFQSRRPNTSFCFLDIRSPGLGDTAMYLCATATGEDTEAFFGQGTRLTVV.

V gene TRBV12-3 or TRBV12-4 combines with J gene TRBJ1-4; TCRdb picks TRBD1, but there is no DNA to check that call. This CDR3 has 14 residues. The CDR3 protein is CASRRQGLDEKLFF.

The gene calls are TRBV20-1 and TRBJ2-7; there is no DNA to check the TCRdb D call of TRBD1. The CDR3 has 16 residues. The germline CDR1 and CDR2 sequences are DFQATT and SNEGSKA (reference sequence). The CDR3 here is CSARGFRDGNSYEQYF.

The chain carries TRBV15 and TRBJ1-2; TCRdb's D call, TRBD1, is unchecked because there is no DNA. CDR1 LNHNV and CDR2 YYDKDF come from the germline V gene (reference sequence). The CDR3 loop spans 14 amino acids. This CDR3 reads CATWGRTKDYGYTF.